The 24 T cell receptor beta chains presented below share a single source sample, sequenced in a study of cytomegalovirus exposure and HLA in healthy donors. Primers: 60 Vbeta forward and 13 Jbeta reverse. Method: immunoSEQ multiplex PCR; TCRdb's copy keeps in-frame clones and lacks some. The profile shows about 200,000 clones, less than 85% of them singletons. The sequencing sample was made of PBMCs. The receptors were sampled from a girl aged 2 to 10 in good health and CMV-seronegative.

This chain joins TRBV5-4 and TRBJ2-3, with a possible D match to TRBD1 (6 bases). V lost 3 bases and J 3 bases, leaving 20 bases between the germline ends. CDR1 and CDR2 (germline): SGHNT, YYREEE (reference sequence). CDR3 length: 17 amino acids. This CDR3 is CASSSELASGATDTQYF. The CDR3 nucleotides are TGTGCCAGCAGCTCCGAGTTGGCATCAGGGGCAACAGATACGCAGTATTTT. Together with reference TRBV5-4 and TRBJ2-3, the CDR3 gives the full variable domain: ETGVTQSPTHLIKTRGQQVTLRCSSQSGHNTVSWYQQALGQGPQFIFQYYREEENGRGNFPPRFSGLQFPNYSSELNVNALELDDSALYLCASSSELASGATDTQYFGPGTRLTVL.

This sequence joins TRBV30 and TRBJ2-5; 7 bases line up with TRBD2. The CDR3 has 14 amino acids. With 0 bases clipped from V and 5 bases from J, the junction kept 6 bases outside the gene matches. Looked up from germline, CDR1 is GTSNPN and CDR2 is SVGIG (reference sequence). CDR3 nucleotide sequence: TGTGCCTGGAGTGTACGACTAGCTAGGGAGACCCAGTACTTC. Amino acid sequence: CAWSVRLARETQYF.

The chain couples TRBV4-2 to TRBJ2-5; 14 bases are a match to TRBD2. Germline V gives CDR1 LGHNA, CDR2 YNFKEQ. The CDR3 sequence is 16 residues long. The J segment lost 5 bases and the V segment lost 3 bases, leaving 5 bases of the junction unmatched. DNA for the CDR3: TGTGCCAGCAGCCAGACTAGCGGGGGGGCCCAGGAGACCCAGTACTTC. Its translation is CASSQTSGGAQETQYF.

This sequence joins TRBV29-1 and TRBJ2-7; a weak D match, TRBD1 (5 bases). This CDR3 comprises 12 residues. Germline-derived CDR1 and CDR2 are SQVTM and ANQGSEA. Trimming shortened V by 7 bases and J by 5 bases, and 15 bases separated the two germline ends. The CDR3 DNA reads as TGCAGCGCCCATACCGACAGAGACGAGCAGTACTTC. It translates to CSAHTDRDEQYF.

V is TRBV5-5 and J is TRBJ1-6, with D perhaps TRBD1 (6 bases). The CDR3 length is 16 residues. Looked up from germline, CDR1 is SGHKS and CDR2 is YYEKEE (reference sequence). Trimming removed 4 bases from V and 0 bases from J, with 11 bases in between. The CDR3 sequence: CASSPDSISYNSPLHF. In DNA form, the CDR3 reads TGTGCCAGCAGCCCGGACAGTATCTCCTATAATTCACCCCTCCACTTT.

The genes are TRBV6-5 and TRBJ1-2; TRBD1 matches at 8 bases. Germline V CDR1 and CDR2: MNHEY, SVGAGI. The CDR3 totals 15 residues. The V and J ends lost 6 bases and 4 bases, in that order; junction bases with no gene match: 10. CDR3 DNA sequence: TGTGCCAGCAGCTACCGCGGACAGGGCAGCTATGGCTACACCTTC. This sequence encodes CASSYRGQGSYGYTF.

The chain has TRBV6-1 and TRBJ2-1; TRBD2 is a possible D gene (6 bases). Trimming removed 4 bases from V and 5 bases from J, with 12 bases in between. Germline V gene lookup returns CDR1 MNHNS and CDR2 SASEGT. The CDR3 sequence is 14 residues long. The chain's CDR3 is CASSGSGGDNEQFF. CDR3 coding DNA: TGTGCCAGCAGTGGCAGTGGCGGGGACAATGAGCAGTTCTTC.

V and J are TRBV7-9 and TRBJ2-5, with D unresolved. The CDR3 totals 14 residues. Germline CDR1 reads SEHNR; CDR2 reads FQNEAQ (reference sequence). The V gene lost 1 base and the J gene lost 1 base, with 7 bases spanning the gap. Here the CDR3 reads CASSLDSAQETQYF. CDR3 DNA sequence: TGTGCCAGCAGCTTAGACAGTGCCCAAGAGACCCAGTACTTC.

V and J are TRBV11-2 and TRBJ1-5; D perhaps matches TRBD1 (5 bases). Germline CDR1 reads SGHAT; CDR2 reads FQNNGV. This CDR3 is 13 amino acids long. The ends were cut back, 5 bases at V and 2 bases at J, with 7 bases in the middle. CDR3 DNA sequence: TGTGCCAGCAGCCCGGGGGGCAATCAGCCCCAGCATTTT. Translation: CASSPGGNQPQHF.

This chain links TRBV7-9 with TRBJ1-5; TRBD1 aligns across 9 bases. In germline, CDR1 is SEHNR, CDR2 FQNEAQ (reference sequence). V shed 3 bases and J 4 bases; nucleotides not matched to a gene: 10. The CDR3 totals 17 residues. CDR3 sequence (DNA): TGTGCCAGCAGCTTGTGGGGACAGGGATCCCAAAATCAGCCCCAGCATTTT. As protein: CASSLWGQGSQNQPQHF.

Here the CDR3 DNA reads TGTGCCAGCAGCACGACTAGCGGGGGGACCCAGTACTTC. Encoded protein: CASSTTSGGTQYF. This sequence joins TRBV5-6 and TRBJ2-5, with 12 bases aligning to TRBD2. Trimming removed 4 bases from V and 7 bases from J; junction bases left unmatched: 2. The germline V gene has CDR1 SGHDT and CDR2 YYEEEE. The CDR3 runs 13 residues.

The genes are TRBV5-4 and TRBJ1-1, with D maybe TRBD1 (6 bases). Per germline, CDR1 SGHNT and CDR2 YYREEE (reference sequence). The CDR3 contains 12 residues. Trimming shortened V by 0 bases and J by 11 bases, and 11 bases separated the two germline ends. DNA for the CDR3: TGTGCCAGCAGCTTGGACAGGGATTTGGCTTTCTTT. It translates to CASSLDRDLAFF.

The gene calls are TRBV7-2 and TRBJ1-2, with a possible D match to TRBD1 (6 bases). Germline CDR1 SGHTA, CDR2 FQGNSA. V lost 1 base and J 8 bases, leaving 14 bases between the germline ends. This CDR3 contains 14 residues. The chain's CDR3 is CASSLVGQRIGYTF. In nucleotides, the CDR3 is TGTGCCAGCAGCTTAGTCGGACAGCGCATAGGCTACACCTTC.

The rearrangement joins TRBV6-4 to TRBJ2-2, with TRBD1 matching over 9 bases. This CDR3 is 13 amino acids long. V dropped 6 bases and J dropped 4; count of bases not matched to a gene: 0. Germline V gene data show CDR1 as MRHNA and CDR2 as SNTAGT. CDR3 sequence reads: CASRGQGTGELFF. CDR3 bases: TGTGCCAGCAGGGGACAGGGCACCGGGGAGCTGTTTTTT.

This chain joins TRBV13 and TRBJ1-5; the D gene is possibly TRBD1 (5 bases). Per germline, CDR1 PRHDT and CDR2 FYEKMQ (reference sequence). With 2 bases removed from V and 4 bases from J, the gap between germline ends came to 9 bases. There are 14 residues in the CDR3. The CDR3 reads CASSLNRGNQPQHF. CDR3 bases: TGTGCCAGCAGCTTAAATAGGGGTAATCAGCCCCAGCATTTT.

The rearrangement uses TRBV6-4 and TRBJ2-1, with no clear D. The V and J ends lost 2 bases and 6 bases respectively, with 11 bases between them. Germline lookup yields CDR1 MRHNA and CDR2 SNTAGT. The CDR3 covers 14 residues. CDR3 sequence: CASSDSLDGNEQFF. In DNA, the CDR3 is TGTGCCAGCAGTGACAGCCTAGACGGCAATGAGCAGTTCTTC.

This rearrangement joins TRBV19 to TRBJ2-5; possibly TRBD1 for D (5 bases). This CDR3 has 14 residues. The V end was cut by 4 bases, the J end by 2 bases, with 11 bases between. Germline V gene sequence: CDR1 LNHDA, CDR2 SQIVND (reference sequence). This chain's CDR3 is CASSNQGWQETQYF. The CDR3 bases are TGTGCCAGTAGTAATCAGGGTTGGCAAGAGACCCAGTACTTC.

This clone has just a few counts. V and J are TRBV6-5 and TRBJ2-3; D is unclear. The germline V and J ends were trimmed by 2 bases and 2 bases, with 8 bases remaining between them. Germline values: CDR1 MNHEY, CDR2 SVGAGI. The CDR3 length is 14 residues. The CDR3 loop is CASSYGPLTDTQYF. The CDR3 DNA follows: TGTGCCAGCAGTTACGGGCCTCTCACAGATACGCAGTATTTT.

In its sample, this clone was seen a few times. The chain couples TRBV2 to TRBJ1-2; no firm D call. Germline lookup yields CDR1 SNHLY and CDR2 FYNNEI. V lost 8 bases and J lost 7, with 8 bases in between. The CDR3 loop spans 10 amino acids. CDR3 region: CASGLGGYTF. The CDR3 bases are TGTGCCAGCGGACTCGGTGGCTACACCTTC. The whole variable domain, remainder taken from reference TRBV2 and TRBJ1-2, is EPEVTQTPSHQVTQMGQEVILRCVPISNHLYFYWYRQILGQKVEFLVSFYNNEISEKSEIFDDQFSVERPDGSNFTLKIRSTKLEDSAMYFCASGLGGYTFGSGTRLTVV.

V gene TRBV5-1 combines with J gene TRBJ1-1; 8 bases are a match to TRBD1. Trimming cost V 2 bases and J 4 bases; bases outside gene matches: 7. This CDR3 spans 15 amino acids. From germline, CDR1 is SGHRS and CDR2 YFSETQ. CDR3 DNA sequence: TGCGCCAGCAGCTTCGGACAGGGATTGGGCACTGAAGCTTTCTTT. Translating gives CASSFGQGLGTEAFF.

The V gene is TRBV29-1, the J gene TRBJ2-2; TRBD1 matches at 9 bases. This CDR3 region has 13 residues. The germline CDR1 and CDR2 sequences are SQVTM and ANQGSEA. V dropped 7 bases and J dropped 4; count of bases not matched to a gene: 4. CDR3 loop: CSGTGGSTGELFF. Here the CDR3 DNA reads TGCAGCGGTACAGGGGGCAGCACCGGGGAGCTGTTTTTT.

This clone came up a few times. The chain is built from TRBV10-1 and TRBJ1-6; unclear D gene. The V end lost 2 bases, the J end lost 8 bases, and 7 bases lay between the germline ends. Germline V CDR1 and CDR2: WNHNN, SYGVQD (reference sequence). CDR3 length equals 13 residues. CDR3 DNA sequence: TGCGCCAGCAGTGAGACTCCGGATTCACCCCTCCACTTT. Amino acids: CASSETPDSPLHF.

The rearrangement uses TRBV10-3 and TRBJ2-1, with D possibly TRBD2 on 5 matching bases. CDR3 length: 15 residues. The germline gives CDR1 ENHRY, CDR2 SYGVKD. Trimming left V 0 bases short and J 5 bases short, with 11 bases between. CDR3 bases: TGTGCCATCAGTGAGTCAATGTTGCGGGACAATGAGCAGTTCTTC. Translated: CAISESMLRDNEQFF.

The chain couples TRBV4-1 to TRBJ2-3; possible D gene TRBD2, 5 bases. The CDR3 runs 15 residues. Per germline, CDR1 MGHRA and CDR2 YSYEKL. V was pared by 1 base and J by 1 base, with 9 bases between. The CDR3 loop reads CASSQGPAGTDTQYF. In DNA form, the CDR3 reads TGCGCCAGCAGCCAAGGGCCAGCGGGCACAGATACGCAGTATTTT.